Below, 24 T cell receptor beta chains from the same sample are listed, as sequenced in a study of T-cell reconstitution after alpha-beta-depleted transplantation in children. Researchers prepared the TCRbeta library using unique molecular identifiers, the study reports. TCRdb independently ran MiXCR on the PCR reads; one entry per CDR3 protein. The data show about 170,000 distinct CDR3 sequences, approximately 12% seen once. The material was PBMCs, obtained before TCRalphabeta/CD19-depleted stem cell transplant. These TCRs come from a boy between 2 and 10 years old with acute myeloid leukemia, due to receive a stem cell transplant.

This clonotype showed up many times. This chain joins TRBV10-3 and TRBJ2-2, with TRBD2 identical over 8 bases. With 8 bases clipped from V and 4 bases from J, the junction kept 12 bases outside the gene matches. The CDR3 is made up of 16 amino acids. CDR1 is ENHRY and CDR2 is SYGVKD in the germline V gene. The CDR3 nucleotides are TGTGCCATCGGATTAAAAGCGGGAGATATCACCGGGGAGCTGTTTTTT. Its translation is CAIGLKAGDITGELFF.

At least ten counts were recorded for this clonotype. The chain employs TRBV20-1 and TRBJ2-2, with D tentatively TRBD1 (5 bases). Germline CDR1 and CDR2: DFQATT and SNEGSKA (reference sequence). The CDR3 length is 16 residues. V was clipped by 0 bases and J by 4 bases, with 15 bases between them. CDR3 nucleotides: TGCAGTGCTAGAGATTGGGCTCGACAGCTCACCGGGGAGCTGTTTTTT. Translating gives CSARDWARQLTGELFF.

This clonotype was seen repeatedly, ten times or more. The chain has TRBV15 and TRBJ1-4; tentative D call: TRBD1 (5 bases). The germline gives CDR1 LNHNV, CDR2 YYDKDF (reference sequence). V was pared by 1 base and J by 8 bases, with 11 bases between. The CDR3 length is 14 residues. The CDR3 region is CATSRAGDREKLFF. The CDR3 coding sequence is TGTGCCACCAGCAGAGCCGGGGACCGGGAAAAACTGTTTTTT.

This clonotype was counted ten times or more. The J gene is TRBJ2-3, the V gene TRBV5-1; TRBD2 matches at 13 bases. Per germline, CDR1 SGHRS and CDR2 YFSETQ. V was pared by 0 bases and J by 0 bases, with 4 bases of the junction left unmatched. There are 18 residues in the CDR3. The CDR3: CASSLAGTSGASTDTQYF. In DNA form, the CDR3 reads TGCGCCAGCAGCTTGGCCGGGACTAGCGGGGCTAGCACAGATACGCAGTATTTT.

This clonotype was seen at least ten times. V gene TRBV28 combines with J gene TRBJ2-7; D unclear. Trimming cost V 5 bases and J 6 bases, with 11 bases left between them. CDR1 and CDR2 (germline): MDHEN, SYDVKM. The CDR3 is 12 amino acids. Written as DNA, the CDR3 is TGTGCCAGCAGTCCGGCCAGGAGCGAGCAGTACTTC. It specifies CASSPARSEQYF.

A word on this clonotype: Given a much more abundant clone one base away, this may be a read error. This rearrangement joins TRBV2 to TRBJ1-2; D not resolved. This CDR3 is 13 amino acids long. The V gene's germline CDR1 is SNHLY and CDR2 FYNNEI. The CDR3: CASSAQTGYGDTF. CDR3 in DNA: TGTGCCAGCAGTGCGCAGACCGGCTATGGCGACACCTTC.

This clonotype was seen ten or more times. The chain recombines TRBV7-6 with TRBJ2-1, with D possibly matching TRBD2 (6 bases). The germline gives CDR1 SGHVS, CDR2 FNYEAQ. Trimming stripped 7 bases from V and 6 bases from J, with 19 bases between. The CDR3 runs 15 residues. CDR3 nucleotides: TGTGCCAGCACCATATCGGAGGGAGCGGGCAATGAGCAGTTCTTC. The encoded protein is CASTISEGAGNEQFF.

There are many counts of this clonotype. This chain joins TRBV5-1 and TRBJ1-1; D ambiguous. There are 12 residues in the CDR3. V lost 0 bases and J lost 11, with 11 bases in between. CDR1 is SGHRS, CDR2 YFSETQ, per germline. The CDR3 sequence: CASSLGGVKAFF. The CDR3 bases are TGCGCCAGCAGCTTGGGTGGGGTGAAGGCTTTCTTT.

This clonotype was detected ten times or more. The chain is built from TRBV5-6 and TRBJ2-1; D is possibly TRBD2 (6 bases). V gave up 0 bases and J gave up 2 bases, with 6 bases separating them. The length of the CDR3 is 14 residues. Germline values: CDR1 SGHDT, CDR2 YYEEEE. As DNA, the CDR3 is TGTGCCAGCAGCTTGGGGAGGGCCTACAATGAGCAGTTCTTC. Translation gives CASSLGRAYNEQFF.

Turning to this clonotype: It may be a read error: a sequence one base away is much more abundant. CDR3 amino acids: CASSEGLAVGPDTQYF. In DNA, the CDR3 is TGTGCCAGCAGTGAGGGACTAGCGGTGGGGCCAGATACGCAGTATTTT. The rearrangement joins TRBV6-4 to TRBJ2-3; 11 bases align to TRBD2. Germline assignment: CDR1 MRHNA and CDR2 SNTAGT. Trimming removed 3 bases from V and 4 bases from J; junction bases left unmatched: 6. CDR3 length: 16 residues.

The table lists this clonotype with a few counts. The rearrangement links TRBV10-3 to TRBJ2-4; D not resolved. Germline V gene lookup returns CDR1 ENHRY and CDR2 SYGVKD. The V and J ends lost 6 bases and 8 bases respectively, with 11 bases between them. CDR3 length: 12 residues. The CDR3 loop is CAIRQDGDIQYF. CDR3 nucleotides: TGTGCCATCAGGCAAGATGGGGACATTCAGTACTTC.

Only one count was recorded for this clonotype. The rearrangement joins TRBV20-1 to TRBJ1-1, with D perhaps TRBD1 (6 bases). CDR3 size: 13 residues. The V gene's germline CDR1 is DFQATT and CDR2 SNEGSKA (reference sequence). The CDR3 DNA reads TGCAGCCCCCCGGGACACACGAACACTGAAGCTTTCTTT. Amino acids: CSPPGHTNTEAFF.

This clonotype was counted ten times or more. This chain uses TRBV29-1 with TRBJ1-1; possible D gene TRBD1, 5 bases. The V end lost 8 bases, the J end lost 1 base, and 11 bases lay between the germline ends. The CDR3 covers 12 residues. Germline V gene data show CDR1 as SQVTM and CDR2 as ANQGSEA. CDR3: CSFLGGNTEAFF. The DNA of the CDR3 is TGCAGCTTCCTGGGGGGGAACACTGAAGCTTTCTTT.

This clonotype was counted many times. The CDR3 sequence is CAATGLGNEQFF. In DNA form, the CDR3 reads TGTGCCGCCACCGGGCTCGGCAATGAGCAGTTCTTC. The chain joins TRBV27 to TRBJ2-1, with D unresolved. The germline V gene has CDR1 MNHEY and CDR2 SMNVEV (reference sequence). This CDR3 has 12 amino acids. Trimming stripped 11 bases from V and 6 bases from J, with 14 bases between.

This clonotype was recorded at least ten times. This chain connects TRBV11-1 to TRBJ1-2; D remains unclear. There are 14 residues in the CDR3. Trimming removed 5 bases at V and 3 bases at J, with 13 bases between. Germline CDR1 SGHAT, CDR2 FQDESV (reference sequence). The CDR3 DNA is TGTGCCAGCAGCCGCGCCCTAAGTGACTATGGCTACACCTTC. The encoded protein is CASSRALSDYGYTF.

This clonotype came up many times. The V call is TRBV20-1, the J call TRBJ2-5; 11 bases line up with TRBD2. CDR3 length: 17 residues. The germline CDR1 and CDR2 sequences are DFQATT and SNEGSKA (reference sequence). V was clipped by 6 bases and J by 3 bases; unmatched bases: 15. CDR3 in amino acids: CSAESLSTLAGEETQYF. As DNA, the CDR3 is TGCAGTGCCGAATCCCTTTCGACACTAGCGGGGGAAGAGACCCAGTACTTC.

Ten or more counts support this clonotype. CDR3 DNA: TGTGCCAGCAGTTCCAATCAGGGATCCCAAGAGACCCAGTACTTC. Protein: CASSSNQGSQETQYF. This chain uses TRBV27 with TRBJ2-5, with D maybe TRBD1 (5 bases). This CDR3 comprises 15 residues. Trimming took off 4 bases at V and 1 base at J, with 13 bases between the two ends. Germline lookup yields CDR1 MNHEY and CDR2 SMNVEV (reference sequence).

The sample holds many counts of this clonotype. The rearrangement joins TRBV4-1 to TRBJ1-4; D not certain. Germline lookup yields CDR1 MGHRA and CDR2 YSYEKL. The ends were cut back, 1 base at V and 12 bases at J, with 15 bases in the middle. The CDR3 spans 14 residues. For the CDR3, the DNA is TGCGCCAGCAGCCAAGGGGTCGGGGTGAGGGAACTGTTTTTT. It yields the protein CASSQGVGVRELFF.

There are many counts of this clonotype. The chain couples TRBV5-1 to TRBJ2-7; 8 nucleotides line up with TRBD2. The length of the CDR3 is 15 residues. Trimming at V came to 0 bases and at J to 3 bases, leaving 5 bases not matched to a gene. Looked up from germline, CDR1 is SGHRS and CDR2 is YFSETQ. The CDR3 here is CASSLVTSGYYEQYF. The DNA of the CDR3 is TGCGCCAGCAGCTTGGTAACTAGCGGCTACTACGAGCAGTACTTC.

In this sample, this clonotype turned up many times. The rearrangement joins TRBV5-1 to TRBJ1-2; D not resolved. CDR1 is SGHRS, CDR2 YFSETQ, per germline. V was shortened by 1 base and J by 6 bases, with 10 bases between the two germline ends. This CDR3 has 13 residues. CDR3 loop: CASSLTADNGYTF. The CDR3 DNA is TGCGCCAGCAGCTTGACAGCAGATAATGGCTACACCTTC. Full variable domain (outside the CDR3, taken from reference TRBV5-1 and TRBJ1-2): KAGVTQTPRYLIKTRGQQVTLSCSPISGHRSVSWYQQTPGQGLQFLFEYFSETQRNKGNFPGRFSGRQFSNSRSEMNVSTLELGDSALYLCASSLTADNGYTFGSGTRLTVV.

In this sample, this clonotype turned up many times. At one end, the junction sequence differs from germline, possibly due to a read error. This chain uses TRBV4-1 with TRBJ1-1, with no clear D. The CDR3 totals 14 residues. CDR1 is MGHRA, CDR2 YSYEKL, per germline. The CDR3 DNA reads TGCGCTAGCAGCCAAGTACCCCGGAACACTGAAGCTTTCTTT. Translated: CASSQVPRNTEAFF.

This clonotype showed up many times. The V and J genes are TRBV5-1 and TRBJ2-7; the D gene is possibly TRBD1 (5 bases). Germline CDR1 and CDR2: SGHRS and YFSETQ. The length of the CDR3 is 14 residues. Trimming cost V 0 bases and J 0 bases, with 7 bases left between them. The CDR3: CASSLVGASYEQYF. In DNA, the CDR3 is TGCGCCAGCAGCTTGGTAGGGGCCTCCTACGAGCAGTACTTC.

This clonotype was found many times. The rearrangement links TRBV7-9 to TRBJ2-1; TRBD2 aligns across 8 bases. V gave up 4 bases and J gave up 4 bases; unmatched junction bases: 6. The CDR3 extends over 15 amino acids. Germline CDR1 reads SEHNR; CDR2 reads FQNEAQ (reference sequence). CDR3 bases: TGTGCCAGCAGCTCGACGGGGGGGAATTACAATGAGCAGTTCTTC. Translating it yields CASSSTGGNYNEQFF.

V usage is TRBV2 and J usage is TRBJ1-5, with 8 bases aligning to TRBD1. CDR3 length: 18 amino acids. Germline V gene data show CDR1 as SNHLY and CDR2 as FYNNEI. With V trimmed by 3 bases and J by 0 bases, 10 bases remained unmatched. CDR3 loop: CASSEGKWDRHSNQPQHF. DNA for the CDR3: TGTGCCAGCAGTGAGGGAAAATGGGACAGGCATAGCAATCAGCCCCAGCATTTT.